The 5 T cell receptor beta chains in this list originate from one sample, sequenced in a study of Ad26.COV2.S vaccination and SARS-CoV-2 variants. Sequenced by immunoSEQ multiplex PCR; TCRdb stores in-frame clones only, minus some. Of some 190,000 clones in the sample, roughly 85% were seen once. This specimen was peripheral blood, taken after recovery from COVID-19. Every receptor here comes from a human donor who had recovered from COVID-19.

This chain uses TRBV19 with TRBJ2-1, with TRBD1 identical over 7 bases. The ends lost 6 bases at V and 4 bases at J; junction bases unmatched: 6. CDR3 length: 14 residues. CDR1 is LNHDA and CDR2 is SQIVND in the germline V gene (reference sequence). The CDR3 region is CASRDQGVYNEQFF. DNA of the CDR3: TGTGCCAGTAGAGATCAGGGGGTATACAATGAGCAGTTCTTC.

J is TRBJ2-1 and V is TRBV5-5, with D perhaps matching TRBD1 (5 bases). The CDR3 loop spans 14 amino acids. Trimming took 0 bases from V and 4 from J, leaving 8 bases between them. The germline CDR1 and CDR2 sequences are SGHKS and YYEKEE (reference sequence). CDR3 protein: CASSLGQLYNEQFF. The CDR3 region has the DNA TGTGCCAGCAGCTTGGGACAGCTTTACAATGAGCAGTTCTTC.

The J gene is TRBJ2-2, the V gene TRBV29-1; D is unclear. Germline CDR1 reads SQVTM; CDR2 reads ANQGSEA. The CDR3 length is 11 residues. Trimming left V 5 bases short and J 6 bases short, with 7 bases between. The CDR3 reads CSVNWAGELFF. The CDR3 region has the DNA TGCAGCGTTAATTGGGCCGGGGAGCTGTTTTTT.

The chain has TRBV4-2 and TRBJ2-7, with TRBD2 matching over 11 bases. Trimming took 0 bases from V and 3 from J; bases not matched to a gene: 1. Germline V lookup: CDR1 LGHNA, CDR2 YNFKEQ. This CDR3 is built from 15 residues. The CDR3 region is CASSQEGTSGYEQYF. DNA for the CDR3: TGTGCCAGCAGCCAAGAAGGGACTAGCGGCTACGAGCAGTACTTC.

The chain couples TRBV6-1 to TRBJ1-5, with no clear D. The CDR3 sequence is 15 residues long. Germline-derived CDR1 and CDR2 are MNHNS and SASEGT. V was shortened by 2 bases and J by 3 bases, with 11 bases between the two germline ends. The CDR3 bases are TGTGCCAGCAGTGAAAGTCGGGCCCCCAATCAGCCCCAGCATTTT. It is translated as CASSESRAPNQPQHF.